The clone carrying this T cell receptor beta chain was seen at least ten times. No antigen is known for it. The CDR3 covers 13 residues. The V and J ends lost 6 bases and 3 bases respectively, with 12 bases between them. Germline V lookup: CDR1 SQVTM, CDR2 ANQGSEA. The library protocol tagged individual cDNA molecules with unique molecular identifiers. One entry per CDR3 protein, called by TCRdb with MiXCR from the 5' RACE reads. The sample lists tens of thousands of distinct CDR3 sequences; about 8% were seen once. The source of the sample is a study of early T cells in non-severe SARS-CoV-2 infection. Study at large: Sequencing was performed on bulk RNA from unsorted whole blood, leaving chains unpaired.

Study-wide findings and caveats: Anti-spike CD8 specificities were favored by VDJdb matching, whose results missed private and CD4 specificities.

The TCR was taken from an adult who was a healthcare worker with PCR-confirmed SARS-CoV-2 infection or an uninfected control (not recorded which). The rearrangement uses TRBV29-1 and TRBJ2-1; D tentatively reads TRBD1 or TRBD2 (5 bases each). Sequences were obtained from whole blood. CDR3 DNA sequence: TGCAGCGTCTTCGGGGCCCACTACAATGAGCAGTTCTTC. This sequence encodes CSVFGAHYNEQFF.